The present T cell receptor beta chain was sequenced within a study of tumor-infiltrating lymphocytes in primary liver carcinoma. A word on this clonotype: As yet, its antigen is unknown.

The study, taken as a whole, reports: Researchers report that only about 7.5-24% of top clones turned up in all five tumor regions.

Using a constant-region primer together with ProtoScript II reverse transcriptase, TCR beta cDNA was made from about 500 ng of total RNA. Slightly modified ARM-PCR with three nested multiplex PCR rounds yielded TCR beta libraries. Each of the first two PCR rounds ran approximately 9 cycles with TRBV1-TRBV30 forward and C-beta reverse primers. From the multiplex PCR reads, TCRdb called clonotypes with MiXCR, one entry per CDR3 protein. The data hold about 23,000 distinct CDR3 sequences, with about 74% observed a single time. Germline V lookup: CDR1 MDHEN, CDR2 SYDVKM. The CDR3 has 12 residues. With 5 bases removed from V and 14 bases from J, the gap between germline ends came to 16 bases. Co-extraction yielded RNA and DNA from roughly 20-30 mg of unsorted bulk tissue.

The TCR was taken from a young woman with primary liver carcinoma and hepatitis B virus infection. The chain couples TRBV28 to TRBJ1-5; unclear D gene. The specimen sequenced was liver tumor tissue from sampling region 5. As for subset: tumor region T5, tumor centre. The DNA for the CDR3 is TGTGCCAGCAGTGTCTCCGCGATAGGCAAGCATTTT. Protein product: CASSVSAIGKHF.